A selection of T cell receptor beta chains follows, all from one sample in a study of CD8 T cells in Susac syndrome. TCRdb recomputed calls from the immunoSEQ multiplex PCR reads with MiXCR, one row per CDR3 protein. The sample carries some 190,000 distinct CDR3 sequences, about 95% recorded once. The sequencing input was CD4+ T cells from PBMCs. Every receptor here comes from a human donor in good health. Both conserved end residues are part of each CDR3. A D gene is named only where the DNA matches it firmly. Size tells how often a clone was seen (once, few, many) or the class of an expanded clone, and some rows leave it out.

v_call: TRBV27
j_call: TRBJ2-5
d_call: TRBD1
clone_size: .
cdr3_aa: CASSHYLGQGAETQYF
cdr3_nt: TGTGCCAGCAGTCACTACCTGGGACAGGGGGCTGAGACCCAGTACTTC

v_call: TRBV20-1
j_call: TRBJ2-4
d_call: .
clone_size: .
cdr3_aa: CSADERAKNIQYF
cdr3_nt: TGCAGTGCTGACGAGAGAGCCAAAAACATTCAGTACTTC

v_call: TRBV4-1
j_call: TRBJ1-6
d_call: TRBD1
clone_size: .
cdr3_aa: CASSVSGTGRSPLHF
cdr3_nt: TGCGCCAGCAGCGTATCCGGGACAGGGCGTTCACCCCTCCACTTT

v_call: TRBV7-8
j_call: TRBJ2-3
d_call: .
clone_size: .
cdr3_aa: CASSLAHADTQYF
cdr3_nt: TGTGCCAGCAGCTTAGCGCACGCAGATACGCAGTATTTT

v_call: TRBV20-1
j_call: TRBJ2-3
d_call: TRBD2
clone_size: .
cdr3_aa: CSARRGATDTQYF
cdr3_nt: TGCAGTGCTAGGCGGGGGGCCACAGATACGCAGTATTTT

v_call: TRBV20-1
j_call: TRBJ1-1
d_call: .
clone_size: .
cdr3_aa: CSARRQGLNTEAFF
cdr3_nt: TGCAGTGCTAGGAGGCAGGGTTTGAACACTGAAGCTTTCTTT

v_call: TRBV7-9
j_call: TRBJ1-6
d_call: TRBD1
clone_size: .
cdr3_aa: CASSLQGGSPLHF
cdr3_nt: TGTGCCAGCAGCTTACAGGGGGGTTCACCCCTCCACTTT

v_call: TRBV12-3/TRBV12-4
j_call: TRBJ1-2
d_call: .
clone_size: once
cdr3_aa: CASIPSYSNYGYTF
cdr3_nt: TGTGCCAGCATCCCAAGCTATTCCAACTATGGCTACACCTTC

v_call: TRBV29-1
j_call: TRBJ1-2
d_call: .
clone_size: .
cdr3_aa: CSVEAGKTRYGYTF
cdr3_nt: TGCAGCGTTGAGGCGGGCAAAACCCGCTATGGCTACACCTTC

v_call: TRBV29-1
j_call: TRBJ2-7
d_call: .
clone_size: .
cdr3_aa: CSIVRDLTLEQYF
cdr3_nt: TGCAGCATCGTCCGGGACCTCACCCTCGAGCAGTACTTC

v_call: TRBV9
j_call: TRBJ2-5
d_call: TRBD1
clone_size: .
cdr3_aa: CASSGTGVQETQYF
cdr3_nt: TGTGCCAGCAGCGGAACAGGGGTGCAGGAGACCCAGTACTTC

v_call: TRBV28
j_call: TRBJ2-3
d_call: .
clone_size: .
cdr3_aa: CASGILGQGTDTQYF
cdr3_nt: TGTGCCAGCGGAATTTTAGGGCAGGGCACAGATACGCAGTATTTT

v_call: TRBV9
j_call: TRBJ1-2
d_call: TRBD1
clone_size: .
cdr3_aa: CASSPGEGQLPRSSYTF
cdr3_nt: TGTGCCAGCAGCCCAGGAGAGGGACAGCTCCCAAGAAGTAGCTACACCTTC

v_call: TRBV3-1
j_call: TRBJ2-2
d_call: .
clone_size: .
cdr3_aa: CASSLQAGLAGELFF
cdr3_nt: TGTGCCAGCAGCCTCCAGGCGGGACTCGCCGGGGAGCTGTTTTTT

v_call: TRBV20-1
j_call: TRBJ1-5
d_call: TRBD1
clone_size: .
cdr3_aa: CSAPRDRGHQPQHF
cdr3_nt: TGCAGTGCGCCACGGGACAGGGGCCATCAGCCCCAGCATTTT

v_call: TRBV14
j_call: TRBJ2-6
d_call: .
clone_size: .
cdr3_aa: CASSLLKGANVLTF
cdr3_nt: TGTGCCAGCAGCCTCTTAAAGGGGGCCAACGTCCTGACTTTC